One T cell receptor (beta chain) is described in this entry. Which antigen it targets is not known. Qualities for individual bases were not recorded, and no much larger clone is one base off. The data are from a study of cytomegalovirus exposure and HLA in healthy donors listed by TCRdb under 2017. Background for the entire study: In an earlier analysis of 587 of the donors, about 270 Gb of sequence data and 117 million unique TCR beta sequences from 150 million to 200 million T cells were reported. The number of donors typed differed by locus, with about 629-630 for A, B, C, DRB1 and DQB1, approximately 500 for DQA1, 600 to 610 for DPA1, and under 490 for DPB1. Among almost 400 genotyped donors of the cohort, an average of approximately 240,000 unique TCR beta nucleotide sequences were sequenced per donor, 15% to 20% of them non-productive. All discovery cohort repertoires had been generated on a single sequencing platform. A later genetic analysis took genome-wide SNP genotypes for about 55% of the 666 donors and used that subset as a discovery cohort. The study aimed to test whether signatures of past pathogen exposure could be identified by cataloging public T cell receptors. In an earlier analysis of 587 of the donors, high-throughput TCR beta sequencing was used to judge whether each TCR beta V gene segment behaved as functional or pseudogenic. The study profiled the T cell repertoires of fewer than 850 subjects by immunosequencing and related them to cytomegalovirus serostatus. About 310 gigabases of sequencing data and 80 million or so unique TCR sequences were included in an early release covering around 650 HLA-typed donors. Along with the roughly 700-subject first cohort, a separate validation cohort of around 120 different subjects was used. Of the roughly 400 genotyped donors, over 65% fell in the genetic ancestry cluster associated with self-reported Caucasian donors. High-throughput TCR immunosequencing, statistical association of individual TCRs with disease status, and machine learning were combined to predict cytomegalovirus infection status. HLA typing included class I and class II loci at four-digit resolution. A later analysis re-analyzed previously published TCR beta repertoires from 666 donors and added high-resolution HLA genotyping to study TCR occurrence patterns. Because of strong linkage in the cohort, a handful of DR-DQ haplotypes were treated as single units for association and clustering. Rather than drawing on any new phenotypic data, the later analysis identified candidate immune exposures from TCR beta sequences and the way those sequences occurred across donors. Donor age, sex, ethnicity and CMV serostatus were compiled together with the repertoire data.

Between the V and J ends, shortened by 5 bases and 0 bases respectively, the junction contains 9 bases. Inclusive of the bounding cysteine and phenylalanine, the CDR3 is 13 residues long. CDR3 DNA only is kept here, 39 bases in frame from base 1. According to the germline V gene, CDR1 reads SGHRS and CDR2 reads YFSETQ. The cohort comprised some 700 healthy bone marrow donors. All cohort members were sampled while nominally healthy, although unrecorded immune exposures were likely present. The donor tested CMV seronegative, placing the donor among the 350 or so seronegative members of the cohort. A peripheral blood sample was collected from each donor, and TCR beta sequencing was performed on peripheral blood mononuclear cells. The Qiagen DNeasy Blood Extraction Kit was used to extract genomic DNA from the blood cell samples. What the work shows at the level of the full study, not this receptor alone: Several of the top co-occurrence clusters appeared to be linked to parvovirus B19, influenza, CMV and Epstein-Barr virus, according to a later analysis. A later analysis found that TCR association rates varied across HLA loci, with DRB1 alleles showing the most associated TCRs and HLA-C alleles the fewest. Because HLA typing was missing for some donors at each locus, association tests included only the typed subset. A later analysis found that HLA-associated TCR beta chains were more clonally expanded and had lower generation probabilities than equally common non-associated chains. A group of highly shared sequence variants was considered likely to be a technical artifact of the sequencing pipeline. Some IMGT-functional V segments, including TRBV6-2 and TRBV6-3, could not be told apart with the 87-base-pair reads, so those segments were excluded. A later genetic analysis reported fewer N-insertions in productive TCRs among donors in an Asian-associated ancestry cluster than the roughly 700-donor mean. Correlated functional status among segregating V segments might be attributable to linkage disequilibrium, but an unknown experimental factor could not be ruled out. Assigning TCR associations to individual alleles was difficult when HLA alleles, especially DR and DQ, strongly co-occurred. Presence/absence analyses assumed roughly uniform sequencing depth across donors, an assumption that may not hold. While some public TCRs were present in many individuals, most TCR sequences turned up only very rarely across donors. In an earlier analysis of roughly 560 of the donors, most TCR beta V segments were observed in productive rearrangements about 90% or about 30% of the time, broadly matching IMGT annotations. V-gene and J-gene trimming of TCR beta chains was associated with a missense DCLRE1C variant in a later genetic analysis, and the association was replicated in an independent cohort. The cohort was sequenced for TCR beta chains only, and without alpha or paired-chain data the features that could be detected were limited. The study listed 164 TCR beta chains as associated with cytomegalovirus. In a later analysis, most CMV-associated TCR beta chains were found to appear HLA-restricted, with HLA associations seemingly driven largely by CMV exposure. A further reported finding was that TCR beta sequences accurately predicted the HLA-A and HLA-B alleles for most subjects in the first cohort. The authors suggested that the approach could potentially be generalized to other disease states and immunological phenotypes. In vitro tests confirmed that a few of the cytomegalovirus-associated TCR beta chains recognize cytomegalovirus antigens. CMV serostatus was the only immune exposure information available for the cohort. Specific HLA alleles were associated with 15,000 to 20,000 TCR beta sequences at a false discovery rate of 0.05 in a later analysis. The classifier was reported to diagnose cytomegalovirus status with high specificity and sensitivity in both the original cohort and the validation cohort. Because counts were too low, seventeen rarely observed V segments, including chromosome 9 orphons, were left out of the earlier analysis of several hundred of the donors.

The library was made by the immunoSEQ multiplex PCR assay. For the multiplex PCR, a mixture combining 60 forward primers for TCR Vbeta segments and 13 reverse primers for TCR Jbeta segments was used. Amplification of the CDR3 region of rearranged TCR beta genes was performed with a multiplex PCR assay on genomic DNA. On the Illumina HiSeq System, the amplified TCR beta libraries were sequenced as 87-base-pair reads. Per the original workflow: Across the 700 or so repertoires, a later analysis counted tens of millions of unique TCR beta chains, roughly 11 million of which were shared by at least two donors. A nearest-neighbor algorithm error-corrected the raw reads and collapsed the reads into unique sequences, merging closely related sequences to remove PCR and sequencing errors. Alignment of CDR3 sequences to IMGT reference sequences was used to assign V, D and J gene segments. For a sequence to be retained, at least a six-nucleotide match to both a V gene segment and a J gene segment was required. Rearrangements were classified as productive when the CDR3 lacked stop codons and remained in frame with V and J, and all other rearrangements were classified as non-productive. Following IMGT convention, CDR3 was defined as the stretch from the second conserved V-encoded cysteine to the conserved J-encoded phenylalanine. Sequences without an unambiguous match to a single V gene segment were excluded from the earlier analysis of several hundred of the donors. An earlier analysis of 500 to 600 of the donors classified V segments as functional when productive rearrangements were above 56.7% and as segregating when the standard deviation between donors was above 5%. A statistical classification framework was developed to diagnose cytomegalovirus status using the catalog of TCR beta chain sequences. In a later analysis, TCR nucleotide sequences were compared against IMGT/GENE-DB human TR gene sequences so that V and J genes could be assigned. The TCRdist pipeline was used in a later analysis to assign CDR3 sequences and most-parsimonious VDJ recombination scenarios. In a later analysis, every TCR beta chain was defined by the combination of its CDR3 amino acid sequence and its V-gene family, and reads without a unique V-gene family were dropped. In a later analysis, fewer than 650 highly shared, low-generation-probability nucleotide sequences were removed to address suspected cross-contamination and a sequencing artifact. In a later analysis, a clonal expansion index for each public chain was calculated from normalized within-repertoire ranks of inferred template counts. Generation probabilities in a later analysis came from a VDJ recombination model fitted to out-of-frame rearrangements, and those results were checked against IGoR. Hypergeometric tests were used in a later analysis to score TCR-TCR, TCR-HLA and TCR-CMV co-occurrence, with a repertoire-size bias correction applied to the TCR pairs. False discovery rates were estimated in a later analysis by permuting HLA or CMV assignments 20 times. A later analysis grouped co-occurring TCRs with DBSCAN, adding TCRdist sequence similarity when clustering within HLA-allele-positive subsets. Repertoires with fewer than 30,000 or more than 120,000 public chains were left out of co-occurrence clustering, as were about five repertoires with anomalous nucleotide sharing. TCRdb limited this immuneACCESS table to in-frame rearrangements with V and J called. A share of clones is missing; checked studies link under half to unresolved V genes, and the rest is unexplained. The DNA gave D and trimming, while V, J and clone size come from that table. A total of around 200,000 clones appear in this sample, over 60% of them only once. Around a sixth of the sample belongs to the ten largest clones.

This receptor was obtained from a man in his forties in good health and CMV-seronegative. Sequenced sample: PBMCs. Here the chain combines TRBV5-1 and TRBJ2-7; 5 matching bases give a weak D call of TRBD2. CDR3 region: CASSDGGSYEQYF. The sequenced DNA: TGCGCCAGCAGTGACGGAGGCTCCTACGAGCAGTACTTC.